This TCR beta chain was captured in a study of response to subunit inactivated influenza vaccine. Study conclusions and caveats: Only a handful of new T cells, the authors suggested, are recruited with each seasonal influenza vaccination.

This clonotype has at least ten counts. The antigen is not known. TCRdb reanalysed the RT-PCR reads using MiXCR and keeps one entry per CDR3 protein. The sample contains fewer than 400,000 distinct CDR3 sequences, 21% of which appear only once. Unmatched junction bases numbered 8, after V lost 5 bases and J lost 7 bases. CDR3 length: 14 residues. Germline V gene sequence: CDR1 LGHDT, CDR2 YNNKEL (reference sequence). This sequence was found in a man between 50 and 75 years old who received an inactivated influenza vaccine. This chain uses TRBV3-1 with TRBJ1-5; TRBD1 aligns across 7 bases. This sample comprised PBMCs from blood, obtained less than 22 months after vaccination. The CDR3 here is CASSDGQAGQPQHF. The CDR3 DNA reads TGTGCCAGCAGCGACGGACAGGCCGGACAGCCCCAGCATTTT.